This TCR beta chain was captured by sequencing in a study of CD8 T cells in Susac syndrome. The germline V gene has CDR1 SGHTA and CDR2 FQGTGA. The CDR3 is 14 residues long. Trimming stripped 1 base from V and 1 base from J, with 7 bases between. cDNA came from about 0.5 to 1 ug RNA primed by random hexamers. TCRdb called the immunoSEQ multiplex PCR reads again in MiXCR, with one record for every CDR3 protein. This sample yields around 170,000 distinct CDR3 sequences, of which more than 95% are seen a single time; around 0.12% belongs to the top ten. V is TRBV7-3 and J is TRBJ2-5; D call uncertain. The sequenced sample consisted of CD4+ T cells from PBMCs. The receptor was isolated from a human donor with Susac syndrome. CDR3 DNA sequence: TGTGCCAGCAGCTTAAACTCCCTCCAAGAGACCCAGTACTTC. It is translated as CASSLNSLQETQYF.